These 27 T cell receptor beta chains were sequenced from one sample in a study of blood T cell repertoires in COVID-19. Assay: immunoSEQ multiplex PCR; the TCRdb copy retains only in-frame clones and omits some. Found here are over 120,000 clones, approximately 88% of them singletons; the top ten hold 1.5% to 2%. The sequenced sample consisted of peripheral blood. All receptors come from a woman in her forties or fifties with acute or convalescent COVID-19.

The CDR3 sequence is CSARGVNTGELFF. The CDR3 DNA reads as TGCAGCGCCAGGGGGGTAAACACCGGGGAGCTGTTTTTT. This chain connects TRBV29-1 to TRBJ2-2, with D maybe TRBD1 (7 bases). V lost 7 bases and J lost 2, with 11 bases in between. The CDR3 consists of 13 residues. Germline V gene lookup returns CDR1 SQVTM and CDR2 ANQGSEA.

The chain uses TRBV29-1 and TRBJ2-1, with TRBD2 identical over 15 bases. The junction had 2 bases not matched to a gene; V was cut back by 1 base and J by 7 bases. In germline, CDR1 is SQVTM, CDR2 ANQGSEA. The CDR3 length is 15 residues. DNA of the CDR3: TGCAGCGTTGAAGGAGGGACTAGCGGGGGGAATGAGCAGTTCTTC. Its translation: CSVEGGTSGGNEQFF.

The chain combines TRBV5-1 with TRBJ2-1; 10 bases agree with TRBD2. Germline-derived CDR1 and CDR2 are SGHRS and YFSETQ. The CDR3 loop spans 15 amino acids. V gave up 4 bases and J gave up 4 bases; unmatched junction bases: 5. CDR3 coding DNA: TGCGCCAGCAGCCGAAGCGGGGGGGTTTACAATGAGCAGTTCTTC. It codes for CASSRSGGVYNEQFF.

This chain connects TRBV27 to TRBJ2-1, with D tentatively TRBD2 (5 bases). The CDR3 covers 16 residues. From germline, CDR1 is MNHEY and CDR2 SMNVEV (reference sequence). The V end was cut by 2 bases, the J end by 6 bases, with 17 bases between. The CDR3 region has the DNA TGTGCCAGCAGTTTAAAAGCTAGCTCCGAAATCAATGAGCAGTTCTTC. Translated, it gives CASSLKASSEINEQFF.

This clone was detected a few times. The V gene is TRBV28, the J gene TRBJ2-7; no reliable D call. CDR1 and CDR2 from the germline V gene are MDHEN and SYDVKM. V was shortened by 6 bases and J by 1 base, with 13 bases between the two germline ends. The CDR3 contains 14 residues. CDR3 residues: CASRLQQRSYEQYF. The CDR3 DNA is TGTGCCAGCAGGTTACAACAGAGATCCTACGAGCAGTACTTC.

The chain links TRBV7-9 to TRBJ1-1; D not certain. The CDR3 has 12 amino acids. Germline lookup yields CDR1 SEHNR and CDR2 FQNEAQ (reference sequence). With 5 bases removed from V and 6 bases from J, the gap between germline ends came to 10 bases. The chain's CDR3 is CASSPGSPEAFF. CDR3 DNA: TGTGCCAGCAGCCCCGGGTCGCCTGAAGCTTTCTTT.

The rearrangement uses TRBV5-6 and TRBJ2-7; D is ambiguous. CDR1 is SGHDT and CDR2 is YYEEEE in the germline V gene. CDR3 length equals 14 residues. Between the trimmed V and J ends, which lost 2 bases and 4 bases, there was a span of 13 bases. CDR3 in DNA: TGTGCCAGCAGCTTTATGACTGGTTGGTACGAGCAGTACTTC. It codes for CASSFMTGWYEQYF.

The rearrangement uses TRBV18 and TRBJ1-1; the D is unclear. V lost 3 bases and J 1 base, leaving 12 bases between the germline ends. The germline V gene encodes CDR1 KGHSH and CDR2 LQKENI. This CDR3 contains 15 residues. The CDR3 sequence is CASSPARRRNTEAFF. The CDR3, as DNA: TGTGCCAGCTCACCGGCGCGGAGGCGGAACACTGAAGCTTTCTTT.

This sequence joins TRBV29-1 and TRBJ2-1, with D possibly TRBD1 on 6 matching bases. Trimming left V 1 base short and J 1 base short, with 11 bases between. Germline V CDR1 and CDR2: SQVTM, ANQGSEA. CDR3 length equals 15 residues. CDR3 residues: CSVEGGGPSYNEQFF. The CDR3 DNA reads TGCAGCGTTGAAGGTGGGGGCCCGTCCTACAATGAGCAGTTCTTC.

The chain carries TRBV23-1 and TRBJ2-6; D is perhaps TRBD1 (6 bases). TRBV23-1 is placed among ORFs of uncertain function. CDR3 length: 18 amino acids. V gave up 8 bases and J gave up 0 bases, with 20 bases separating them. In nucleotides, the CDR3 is TGCGCCAGCTCCCTCCGGGACACCCATTACTCTGGGGCCAACGTCCTGACTTTC. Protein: CASSLRDTHYSGANVLTF.

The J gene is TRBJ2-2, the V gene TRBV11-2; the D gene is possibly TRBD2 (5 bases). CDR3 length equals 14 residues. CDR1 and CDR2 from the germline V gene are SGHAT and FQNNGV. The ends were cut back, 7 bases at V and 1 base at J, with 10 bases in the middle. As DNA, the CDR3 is TGTGCCAGCATCCTAGCAGTGAACACCGGGGAGCTGTTTTTT. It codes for CASILAVNTGELFF.

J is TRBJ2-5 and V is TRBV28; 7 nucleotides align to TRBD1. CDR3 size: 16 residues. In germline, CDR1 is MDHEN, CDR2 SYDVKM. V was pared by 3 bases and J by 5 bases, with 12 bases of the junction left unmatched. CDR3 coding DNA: TGTGCCAGCAGTTTCTCCTCCGGGACAGCGAGGGAGACCCAGTACTTC. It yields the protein CASSFSSGTARETQYF.

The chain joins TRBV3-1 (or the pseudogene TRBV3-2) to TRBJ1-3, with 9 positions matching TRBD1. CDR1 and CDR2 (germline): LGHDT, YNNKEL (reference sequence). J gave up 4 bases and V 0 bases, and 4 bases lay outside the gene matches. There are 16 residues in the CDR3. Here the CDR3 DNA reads TGTGCCAGCAGCCAAGATCCCGGGACAGGGGGAAACACCATATATTTT. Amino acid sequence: CASSQDPGTGGNTIYF.

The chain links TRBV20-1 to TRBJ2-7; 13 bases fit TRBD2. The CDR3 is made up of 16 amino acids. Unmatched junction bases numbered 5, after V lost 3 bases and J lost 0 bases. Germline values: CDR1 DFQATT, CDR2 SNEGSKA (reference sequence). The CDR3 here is CSASSGLAGRSYEQYF. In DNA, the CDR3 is TGCAGTGCTAGTTCGGGACTAGCGGGGCGCTCCTACGAGCAGTACTTC.

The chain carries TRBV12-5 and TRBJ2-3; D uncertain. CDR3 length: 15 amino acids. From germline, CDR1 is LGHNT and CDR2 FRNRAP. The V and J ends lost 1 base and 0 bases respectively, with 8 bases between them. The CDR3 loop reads CASGLDSISTDTQYF. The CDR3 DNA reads TGTGCTAGTGGTTTGGATTCCATTAGCACAGATACGCAGTATTTT.

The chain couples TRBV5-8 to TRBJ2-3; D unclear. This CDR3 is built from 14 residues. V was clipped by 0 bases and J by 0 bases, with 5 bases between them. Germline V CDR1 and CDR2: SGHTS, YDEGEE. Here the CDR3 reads CASSLETSTDTQYF. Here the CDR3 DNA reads TGTGCCAGCAGCTTGGAAACTAGCACAGATACGCAGTATTTT.

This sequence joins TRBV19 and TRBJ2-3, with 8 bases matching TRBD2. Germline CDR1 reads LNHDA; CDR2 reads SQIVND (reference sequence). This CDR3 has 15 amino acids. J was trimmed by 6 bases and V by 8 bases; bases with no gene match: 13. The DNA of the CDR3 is TGTGCCAGTCACTCCGGGACTAGAGTTTCGGATACGCAGTATTTT. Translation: CASHSGTRVSDTQYF.

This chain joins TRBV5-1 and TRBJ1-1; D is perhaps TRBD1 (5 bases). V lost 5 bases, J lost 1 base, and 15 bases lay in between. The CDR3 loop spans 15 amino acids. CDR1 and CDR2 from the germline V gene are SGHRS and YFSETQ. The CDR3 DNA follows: TGCGCCAGCAGTAGGACAAGGTGGAGGAACACTGAAGCTTTCTTT. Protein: CASSRTRWRNTEAFF.

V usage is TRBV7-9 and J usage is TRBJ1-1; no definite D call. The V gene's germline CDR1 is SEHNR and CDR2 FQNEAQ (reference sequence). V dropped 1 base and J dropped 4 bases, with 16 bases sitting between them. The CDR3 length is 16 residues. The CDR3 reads CASSLVGGGPGTEAFF. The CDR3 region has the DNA TGTGCCAGCAGCTTAGTTGGCGGAGGGCCGGGCACTGAAGCTTTCTTT. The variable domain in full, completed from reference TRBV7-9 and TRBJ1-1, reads DTGVSQNPRHKITKRGQNVTFRCDPISEHNRLYWYRQTLGQGPEFLTYFQNEAQLEKSRLLSDRFSAERPKGSFSTLEIQRTEQGDSAMYLCASSLVGGGPGTEAFFGQGTRLTVV.

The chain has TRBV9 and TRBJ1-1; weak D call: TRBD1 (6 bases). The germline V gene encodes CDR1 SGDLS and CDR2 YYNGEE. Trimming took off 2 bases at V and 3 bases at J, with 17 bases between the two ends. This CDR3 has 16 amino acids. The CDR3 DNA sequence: TGTGCCAGCAGCGTCGGACAGCGAAGGTCGGACACTGAAGCTTTCTTT. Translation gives CASSVGQRRSDTEAFF. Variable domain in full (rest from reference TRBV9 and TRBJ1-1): DSGVTQTPKHLITATGQRVTLRCSPRSGDLSVYWYQQSLDQGLQFLIQYYNGEERAKGNILERFSAQQFPDLHSELNLSSLELGDSALYFCASSVGQRRSDTEAFFGQGTRLTVV.

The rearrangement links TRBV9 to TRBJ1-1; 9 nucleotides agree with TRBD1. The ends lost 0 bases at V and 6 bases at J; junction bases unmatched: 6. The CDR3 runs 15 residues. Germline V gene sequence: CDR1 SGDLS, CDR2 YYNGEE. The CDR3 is CASSVVGTGLAEAFF. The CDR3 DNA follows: TGTGCCAGCAGCGTAGTTGGGACAGGGTTAGCTGAAGCTTTCTTT.

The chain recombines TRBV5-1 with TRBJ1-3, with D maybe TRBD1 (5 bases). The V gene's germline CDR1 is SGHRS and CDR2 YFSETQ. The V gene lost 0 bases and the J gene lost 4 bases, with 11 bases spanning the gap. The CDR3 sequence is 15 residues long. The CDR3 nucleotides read TGCGCCAGCAGCTTGGTGGGTCAGGGAGGAAACACCATATATTTT. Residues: CASSLVGQGGNTIYF.

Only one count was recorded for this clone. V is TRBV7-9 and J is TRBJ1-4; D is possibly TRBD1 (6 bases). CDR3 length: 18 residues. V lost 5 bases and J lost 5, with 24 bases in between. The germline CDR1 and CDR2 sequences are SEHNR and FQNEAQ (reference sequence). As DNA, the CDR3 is TGTGCCAGCAGCCCAGAGTACTCCTGGACAGAAACAAATGAAAAACTGTTTTTT. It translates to CASSPEYSWTETNEKLFF.

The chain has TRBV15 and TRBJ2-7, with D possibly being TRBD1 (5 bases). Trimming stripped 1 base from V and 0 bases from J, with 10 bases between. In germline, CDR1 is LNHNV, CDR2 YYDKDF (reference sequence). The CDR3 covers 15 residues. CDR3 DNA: TGTGCCACCAGCAGAGTTAGGCAGGGCTCCTACGAGCAGTACTTC. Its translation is CATSRVRQGSYEQYF.

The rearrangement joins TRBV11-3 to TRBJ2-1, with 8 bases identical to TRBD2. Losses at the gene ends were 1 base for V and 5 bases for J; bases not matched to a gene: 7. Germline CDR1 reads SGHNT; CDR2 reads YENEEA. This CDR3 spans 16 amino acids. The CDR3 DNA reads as TGTGCCAGCAGCTTAGGGGATACTAGCGGTGACAATGAGCAGTTCTTC. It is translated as CASSLGDTSGDNEQFF.

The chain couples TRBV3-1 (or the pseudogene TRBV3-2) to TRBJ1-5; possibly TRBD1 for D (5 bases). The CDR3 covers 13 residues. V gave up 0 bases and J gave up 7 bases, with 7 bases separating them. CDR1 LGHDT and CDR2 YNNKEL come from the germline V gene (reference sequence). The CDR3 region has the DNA TGTGCCAGCAGCCAAGAGGGGCGGCAGCCCCAGCATTTT. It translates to CASSQEGRQPQHF.

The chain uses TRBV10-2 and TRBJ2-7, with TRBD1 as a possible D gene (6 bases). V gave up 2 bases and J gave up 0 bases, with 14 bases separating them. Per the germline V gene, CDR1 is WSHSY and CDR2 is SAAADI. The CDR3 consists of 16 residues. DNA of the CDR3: TGCGCCAGCAGTGAGAGGGGACATAAGAACTCCTACGAGCAGTACTTC. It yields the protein CASSERGHKNSYEQYF.